A single sample is the source of the 27 T cell receptor beta chains below, sequenced in a study of OX40 agonist ivuxolimab in advanced cancers. The table came from immunoSEQ multiplex PCR; TCRdb's copy has only in-frame clones and leaves some out. The top ten clones hold 5.5% to 6.5% of a sample with roughly 75,000 clones, roughly nine tenths of them seen once. Sequences were derived from CD4+ or CD8+ T cells sorted from blood, sampled in a trial of the OX40 agonist ivuxolimab. These receptors were collected from an adult with an advanced solid tumor such as melanoma, head and neck, liver or kidney cancer.

CDR3 sequence: CARSSEVTSGRGEGSYEQYF. CDR3 nucleotides: TGTGCCAGAAGCTCGGAAGTGACTAGCGGGAGGGGTGAGGGCTCCTACGAGCAGTACTTC. The rearrangement joins TRBV5-3 to TRBJ2-7; 14 bases fit TRBD2. TRBV5-3 is placed among ORFs of uncertain function. The length of the CDR3 is 20 residues. Trimming at V came to 3 bases and at J to 0 bases, leaving 14 bases not matched to a gene.

This clone was seen just once. The rearrangement uses TRBV5-6 and TRBJ1-1; TRBD1 might be the D (5 bases). Trimming removed 4 bases at V and 6 bases at J, with 16 bases between. From germline, CDR1 is SGHDT and CDR2 YYEEEE. This CDR3 comprises 14 residues. The CDR3 here is CASSTGVVQAEAFF. The CDR3 DNA sequence: TGTGCCAGCAGCACCGGTGTTGTACAGGCTGAAGCTTTCTTT.

This CDR3 is CASSLGGVTTEAFF. DNA of the CDR3: TGTGCCAGCAGCTTAGGTGGGGTTACCACTGAAGCTTTCTTT. The gene calls are TRBV7-6 and TRBJ1-1; D remains unclear. Deletions cut 1 base from V and 4 bases from J, with 10 bases between. In germline, CDR1 is SGHVS, CDR2 FNYEAQ. This CDR3 is built from 14 residues.

The chain has TRBV28 and TRBJ2-5; maybe TRBD2 (6 bases). V shed 2 bases and J shed 2 bases, with 9 bases lying between them. The CDR3 contains 14 residues. From germline, CDR1 is MDHEN and CDR2 SYDVKM. CDR3 sequence (DNA): TGTGCCAGCAGTTTACTGGGAGGACAAGAGACCCAGTACTTC. It yields the protein CASSLLGGQETQYF. Supplemented by reference TRBV28 and TRBJ2-5, the full variable domain reads DVKVTQSSRYLVKRTGEKVFLECVQDMDHENMFWYRQDPGLGLRLIYFSYDVKMKEKGDIPEGYSVSREKKERFSLILESASTNQTSMYLCASSLLGGQETQYFGPGTRLLVL.

J is TRBJ1-1 and V is TRBV4-3; 10 bases line up with TRBD1. This CDR3 comprises 14 residues. CDR1 and CDR2 from the germline V gene are LGHNA and YSLEER. V dropped 5 bases and J dropped 5; count of bases not matched to a gene: 5. In DNA form, the CDR3 reads TGCGCCAGCAGCTCAGAGGACAGGGGGACTGAAGCTTTCTTT. As protein: CASSSEDRGTEAFF.

This rearrangement joins TRBV7-9 to TRBJ2-5; D is unresolved. The germline V gene has CDR1 SEHNR and CDR2 FQNEAQ (reference sequence). The CDR3 sequence is 14 residues long. V was pared by 6 bases and J by 1 base, with 12 bases between. Here the CDR3 reads CASRPIPSQETQYF. DNA for the CDR3: TGTGCCAGCAGACCCATACCTAGCCAAGAGACCCAGTACTTC.

The chain has TRBV7-6 and TRBJ2-1, with D perhaps being TRBD1 or TRBD2 (5 bases each). CDR1 and CDR2 (germline): SGHVS, FNYEAQ. CDR3 size: 16 residues. The germline V and J ends were trimmed by 3 bases and 9 bases, with 21 bases remaining between them. The CDR3 sequence is CASSLDPGPTSAEQFF. For the CDR3, the DNA is TGTGCCAGCAGCTTGGACCCGGGACCAACCTCGGCTGAGCAGTTCTTC.

The V gene is TRBV28, the J gene TRBJ2-7, with 7 bases matching TRBD1. CDR1 is MDHEN, CDR2 SYDVKM, per germline. V was pared by 5 bases and J by 1 base, with 8 bases of the junction left unmatched. The CDR3 has 15 residues. The CDR3 here is CASSLSPTGSYEQYF. The CDR3, as DNA: TGTGCCAGCAGTCTCTCCCCGACAGGGTCCTACGAGCAGTACTTC.

This clone was detected only once. The chain uses TRBV5-1 and TRBJ2-5; 9 bases agree with TRBD1. The J call could be wrong; TRBJ2-7 is a better fit for the DNA end. The CDR3 runs 15 residues. CDR1 is SGHRS, CDR2 YFSETQ, per germline. In DNA, the CDR3 is TGCGCCAGCAGCTTATCCGGGACAGGGCTCGACGAGCAGTACTTC. Translation gives CASSLSGTGLDEQYF.

This clone has only a few counts. This chain links TRBV10-3 with TRBJ1-1, with D uncertain. Germline CDR1 ENHRY, CDR2 SYGVKD. This CDR3 contains 14 residues. The V and J ends lost 3 bases and 1 base respectively, with 9 bases between them. CDR3 protein: CAISESARNTEAFF. CDR3 sequence (DNA): TGTGCCATCAGTGAATCGGCCAGGAACACTGAAGCTTTCTTT.

DNA of the CDR3: TGTGCCTGGAGTAGAGGAGGGGCGGCTGAAGCTTTCTTT. Translation gives CAWSRGGAAEAFF. The chain has TRBV30 and TRBJ1-1; D is perhaps TRBD1 (5 bases). Germline assignment: CDR1 GTSNPN and CDR2 SVGIG (reference sequence). Trimming stripped 2 bases from V and 6 bases from J, with 13 bases between. The CDR3 sequence is 13 residues long.

The CDR3, as DNA: TGTGCCAGCAGCTTAGGGGCTGAAGAGCAGTACTTC. Encoded protein: CASSLGAEEQYF. This chain links TRBV11-1 with TRBJ2-7; D is unclear. The V and J ends lost 1 base and 7 bases respectively, with 8 bases between them. CDR3 length equals 12 residues. Looked up from germline, CDR1 is SGHAT and CDR2 is FQDESV (reference sequence).

Here the CDR3 reads CASSPGTGTLYGYTF. The CDR3 nucleotides read TGCGCCAGCAGCCCGGGAACCGGGACACTCTATGGCTACACCTTC. V and J are TRBV4-1 and TRBJ1-2, with D possibly being TRBD1 (6 bases). The CDR3 runs 15 residues. V dropped 4 bases and J dropped 4 bases, with 16 bases sitting between them. CDR1 and CDR2 from the germline V gene are MGHRA and YSYEKL.

The chain carries TRBV28 and TRBJ2-1, with D tentatively TRBD1 (7 bases). The germline V gene encodes CDR1 MDHEN and CDR2 SYDVKM. Trimming removed 4 bases at V and 8 bases at J, with 21 bases between. The CDR3 totals 16 residues. The CDR3 reads CASSSQGGMKWDEQFF. The CDR3 coding sequence is TGTGCCAGCAGTTCCCAGGGGGGAATGAAGTGGGATGAGCAGTTCTTC.

This clone showed up just once. The chain couples TRBV7-6 to TRBJ2-3, with 8 bases that match TRBD2. V was pared by 2 bases and J by 2 bases, with 6 bases of the junction left unmatched. The CDR3 is 16 residues long. The germline gives CDR1 SGHVS, CDR2 FNYEAQ. The CDR3 spells CASSLLLGRDTDTQYF. CDR3 in DNA: TGTGCCAGCAGCTTATTGCTCGGGAGGGACACAGATACGCAGTATTTT.

A word on this clone: One end of the junction varies from germline; a read error may be responsible. The chain recombines TRBV4-1 with TRBJ2-3, with 13 nucleotides matching TRBD2. This CDR3 comprises 19 residues. Germline values: CDR1 MGHRA, CDR2 YSYEKL. DNA of the CDR3: TGCGCCAGCAGCGAAGACAACGTCGGGACTAGCGGGGTATACGATACGCAGTATTTT. Translated, it gives CASSEDNVGTSGVYDTQYF.

A few counts support this clone. The gene calls are TRBV7-9 and TRBJ1-2; D uncertain. V lost 4 bases to trimming and J lost 2 bases, with 14 bases between them. The CDR3 totals 15 residues. Germline V gives CDR1 SEHNR, CDR2 FQNEAQ (reference sequence). CDR3 residues: CASSSLTTENYGYTF. DNA of the CDR3: TGTGCCAGCAGCTCGTTGACGACGGAGAACTATGGCTACACCTTC.

V usage is TRBV5-1 and J usage is TRBJ1-1; D is unclear. The CDR3 is 15 amino acids. Trimming stripped 4 bases from V and 4 bases from J, with 17 bases between. The germline V gene has CDR1 SGHRS and CDR2 YFSETQ. CDR3 in amino acids: CASSPSVRIGTEAFF. The CDR3 region has the DNA TGCGCCAGCAGCCCCTCTGTGAGGATCGGCACTGAAGCTTTCTTT.

In DNA, the CDR3 is TGCGCCAGCAGCCAAGATATTGGGTGGACCCAGCATTTT. Translation: CASSQDIGWTQHF. V usage is TRBV4-1 and J usage is TRBJ1-5; D is uncertain. Trimming shortened V by 0 bases and J by 11 bases, and 11 bases separated the two germline ends. The CDR3 covers 13 residues. The germline CDR1 and CDR2 sequences are MGHRA and YSYEKL.

The chain is built from TRBV6-5 and TRBJ2-7; TRBD1 matches 10 bases. Germline CDR1 is MNHEY and CDR2 is SVGAGI. This CDR3 has 14 residues. J lost 5 bases, V lost 5 bases, and 6 bases had no gene match. The CDR3 DNA follows: TGTGCCAGCAGTGAGGGACAGGGGAACCACGAGCAGTACTTC. Amino acids: CASSEGQGNHEQYF.

The V gene is TRBV27, the J gene TRBJ1-2, with TRBD1 identical over 9 bases. The V segment lost 6 bases and the J segment 3 bases; nucleotides outside the gene matches: 8. This CDR3 region has 15 residues. From germline, CDR1 is MNHEY and CDR2 SMNVEV (reference sequence). This CDR3 reads CASRALQGAYYGYTF. CDR3 nucleotides: TGTGCCAGCAGAGCCCTACAGGGGGCATACTATGGCTACACCTTC.

The chain employs TRBV29-1 and TRBJ2-7; either TRBD1 or TRBD2 may fit D (7 bases each). The CDR3 length is 14 residues. Trimming took 3 bases from V and 2 from J, leaving 14 bases between them. Germline V gene lookup returns CDR1 SQVTM and CDR2 ANQGSEA. The CDR3 nucleotides read TGCAGCGTTGACGTACAGGGGAGGGCCTACGAGCAGTACTTC. Protein sequence: CSVDVQGRAYEQYF.

This clone was seen a handful of times. The chain uses TRBV9 and TRBJ1-5; possibly TRBD1 for D (6 bases). The V end lost 8 bases, the J end lost 4 bases, and 10 bases lay between the germline ends. CDR3 size: 12 residues. Per germline, CDR1 SGDLS and CDR2 YYNGEE. CDR3 DNA sequence: TGTGCCAGACCACAGGGTAATCAGCCCCAGCATTTT. As protein: CARPQGNQPQHF.

V is TRBV27 and J is TRBJ1-1, with a weak D call TRBD1 (5 bases). This CDR3 spans 14 amino acids. Germline CDR1 and CDR2: MNHEY and SMNVEV (reference sequence). V was cut by 2 bases and J by 1 base, with 8 bases left in between. CDR3 nucleotide sequence: TGTGCCAGCAGTTTAATAGGGGCGAACACTGAAGCTTTCTTT. This translates into CASSLIGANTEAFF.

The chain recombines TRBV9 with TRBJ2-7; 8 nucleotides line up with TRBD1. CDR1 is SGDLS, CDR2 YYNGEE, per germline. The CDR3 extends over 14 amino acids. Losses at the gene ends were 0 bases for V and 3 bases for J; bases not matched to a gene: 2. The CDR3 DNA follows: TGTGCCAGCAGCGTAGCACAGGGGGACTACGAGCAGTACTTC. This sequence encodes CASSVAQGDYEQYF.

The chain recombines TRBV7-9 with TRBJ2-5; the D gene could be TRBD1 or TRBD2 (5 bases each). CDR1 and CDR2 from the germline V gene are SEHNR and FQNEAQ (reference sequence). The germline V and J ends were trimmed by 3 bases and 4 bases, with 12 bases remaining between them. This CDR3 spans 14 amino acids. CDR3 residues: CASSFTTRGETQYF. CDR3 DNA sequence: TGTGCCAGCAGCTTCACAACTAGGGGAGAGACCCAGTACTTC.

The chain joins TRBV19 to TRBJ2-3; possibly TRBD1 for D (6 bases). CDR1 is LNHDA and CDR2 is SQIVND in the germline V gene (reference sequence). V lost 6 bases and J lost 0, with 16 bases in between. The CDR3 totals 16 residues. Written as DNA, the CDR3 is TGTGCCAGTAGGCCTGAGGGGACACCCAGCACAGATACGCAGTATTTT. It codes for CASRPEGTPSTDTQYF.